Listed here are 13 T cell receptor beta chains from one sample, sequenced in a study of blood T cell repertoires in COVID-19. The assay was immunoSEQ multiplex PCR, and TCRdb's table has in-frame clones only and misses some. Among roughly 240,000 clones listed, 75% to 90% were seen once. Sequencing was done on a sample of peripheral blood. The receptors shown here come from a woman in her 30s who had recovered from COVID-19.

This chain uses TRBV12-3 or TRBV12-4 with TRBJ1-2; D not certain. There are 11 residues in the CDR3. The V end lost 5 bases, the J end lost 8 bases, and 9 bases lay between the germline ends. The CDR3 protein is CASSATLGYTF. The CDR3 DNA is TGTGCCAGCAGTGCTACCTTGGGCTACACCTTC.

This rearrangement joins TRBV9 to TRBJ2-7; 9 nucleotides align to TRBD1. Germline-derived CDR1 and CDR2 are SGDLS and YYNGEE. V was pared by 3 bases and J by 4 bases, with 5 bases of the junction left unmatched. The CDR3 spans 14 residues. DNA of the CDR3: TGTGCCAGCAGCGCCGGGACAGGGCCTTACGAGCAGTACTTC. This codes for CASSAGTGPYEQYF.

The chain employs TRBV6-5 and TRBJ1-1; no clear D. The length of the CDR3 is 14 residues. Trimming pared 3 bases from V and 1 base from J, leaving 9 bases between. CDR1 and CDR2 from the germline V gene are MNHEY and SVGAGI. The DNA of the CDR3 is TGTGCCAGCAGTTATGTGGGCCGGAACACTGAAGCTTTCTTT. It codes for CASSYVGRNTEAFF.

The V call is TRBV7-6, the J call TRBJ2-7, with D possibly matching TRBD1 (6 bases). The CDR3 totals 14 residues. Germline CDR1 reads SGHVS; CDR2 reads FNYEAQ. V lost 2 bases, J lost 5 bases, and 13 bases lay in between. CDR3 sequence reads: CASSLLGTGHEQYF. The CDR3 DNA follows: TGTGCCAGCAGCTTACTGGGAACAGGGCACGAGCAGTACTTC. Looking up the rest from reference TRBV7-6 and TRBJ2-7 gives the full variable domain: GAGVSQSPRYKVTKRGQDVALRCDPISGHVSLYWYRQALGQGPEFLTYFNYEAQQDKSGLPNDRFSAERPEGSISTLTIQRTEQRDSAMYRCASSLLGTGHEQYFGPGTRLTVT.

This clone was picked up many times. Other DNA sequences in the sample encode the same CDR3. V gene TRBV7-9 combines with J gene TRBJ2-1; 10 bases map to TRBD2. The CDR3 sequence is 16 residues long. The germline V gene encodes CDR1 SEHNR and CDR2 FQNEAQ (reference sequence). V was clipped by 0 bases and J by 2 bases; unmatched bases: 1. The CDR3 nucleotides are TGTGCCAGCAGCTTAGCACTAGCGGGAACCTACAATGAGCAGTTCTTC. It codes for CASSLALAGTYNEQFF. The full variable domain, with the rest looked up from reference TRBV7-9 and TRBJ2-1, is DTGVSQNPRHKITKRGQNVTFRCDPISEHNRLYWYRQTLGQGPEFLTYFQNEAQLEKSRLLSDRFSAERPKGSFSTLEIQRTEQGDSAMYLCASSLALAGTYNEQFFGPGTRLTVL.

V gene TRBV5-6 combines with J gene TRBJ2-5, with no clear D. CDR1 and CDR2 from the germline V gene are SGHDT and YYEEEE. V was trimmed by 3 bases and J by 0 bases, leaving 3 bases between them. This CDR3 has 12 residues. The CDR3 DNA follows: TGTGCCAGCAGCTCCTACCAAGAGACCCAGTACTTC. It is translated as CASSSYQETQYF.

The chain has TRBV6-5 and TRBJ1-1, with D hard to call. The germline V gene has CDR1 MNHEY and CDR2 SVGAGI. This CDR3 region has 12 residues. V shed 7 bases and J shed 7 bases, with 13 bases lying between them. The CDR3 protein is CASIRGHIEAFF. As DNA, the CDR3 is TGTGCCAGCATTCGCGGGCATATTGAAGCTTTCTTT.

This sequence joins TRBV10-1 and TRBJ2-1, with a weak D call TRBD2 (6 bases). This CDR3 is 14 amino acids long. Germline CDR1 WNHNN, CDR2 SYGVQD (reference sequence). Trimming took 5 bases from V and 8 from J, leaving 16 bases between them. The DNA of the CDR3 is TGCGCCAGCAGTTCACCCAGCGGGTCGCATGAGCAGTTCTTC. Translated: CASSSPSGSHEQFF.

The chain couples TRBV6-2 or TRBV6-3 to TRBJ2-7; 15 nucleotides align to TRBD2. The trim removed 2 bases at V and 4 bases at J, leaving 6 bases unmatched. Germline V gives CDR1 MNHEY, CDR2 SVGEGT. The CDR3 sequence is 17 residues long. This CDR3 is CASSYGIGTSGGYEQYF. DNA of the CDR3: TGTGCCAGCAGTTACGGTATCGGGACTAGCGGGGGGTACGAGCAGTACTTC.

The chain has TRBV7-9 and TRBJ2-2, with 7 bases aligning to TRBD1. From germline, CDR1 is SEHNR and CDR2 FQNEAQ (reference sequence). The ends lost 3 bases at V and 1 base at J; junction bases unmatched: 2. This CDR3 has 15 amino acids. The CDR3 here is CASSFRTGNTGELFF. Here the CDR3 DNA reads TGTGCCAGCAGCTTTCGGACAGGGAACACCGGGGAGCTGTTTTTT.

The rearrangement links TRBV2 to TRBJ2-2; 9 bases align to TRBD2. CDR1 and CDR2 (germline): SNHLY, FYNNEI. V lost 2 bases, J lost 2 bases, and 0 bases stayed unmatched. The CDR3 has 15 amino acids. The CDR3 region is CASSELAGNTGELFF. CDR3 in DNA: TGTGCCAGCAGTGAACTAGCGGGAAACACCGGGGAGCTGTTTTTT.

The rearrangement uses TRBV7-9 and TRBJ1-6, with TRBD1 matching over 8 bases. The CDR3 length is 17 residues. Germline V gives CDR1 SEHNR, CDR2 FQNEAQ (reference sequence). Losses at the gene ends were 5 bases for V and 6 bases for J; bases not matched to a gene: 12. The CDR3 here is CASSRIQGAVGNSPLHF. CDR3 nucleotide sequence: TGTGCCAGCAGCCGGATCCAGGGGGCGGTCGGTAATTCACCCCTCCACTTT.

This sequence joins TRBV5-1 and TRBJ2-3; D may be TRBD1 (5 bases). The CDR3 has 14 residues. CDR1 and CDR2 from the germline V gene are SGHRS and YFSETQ. V lost 0 bases and J lost 6, with 11 bases in between. In DNA, the CDR3 is TGCGCCAGCAGCTTGGACAGGATTGGGGATACGCAGTATTTT. Translating it yields CASSLDRIGDTQYF.